This passage covers 5 T cell receptor beta chains from one sample sequenced in a study of cytomegalovirus exposure and HLA in healthy donors (dated by TCRdb to 2016 to 2017). The method was the immunoSEQ multiplex PCR assay. For the multiplex PCR, a mixture combining 60 forward primers for TCR Vbeta segments and 13 reverse primers for TCR Jbeta segments was used. TCRdb limited this immuneACCESS table to in-frame rearrangements with V and J called. A share of clones is missing; checked studies link under half to unresolved V genes, and the rest is unexplained. The sample table records about 140,000 clones; approximately 10% of these occur just once. 6.5% to 9% of the sample rests with the top ten. Sequencing was done on a sample of PBMCs. Receptors were obtained from a middle-aged woman in good health and CMV-seropositive.

This clone was found a few times. The chain couples TRBV7-7 to TRBJ2-1; 8 nucleotides line up with TRBD2. The CDR3 totals 15 residues. Germline trimming cut 5 bases from V and 8 bases from J; bases unmatched to any gene: 11. Germline assignment: CDR1 SSHAT and CDR2 FNYEAQ (reference sequence). This CDR3 is CASSLQAGAGDEQFF. CDR3 bases: TGTGCCAGCAGCCTCCAAGCGGGGGCCGGGGATGAGCAGTTCTTC.

This clone was detected only a few times. CDR3 DNA sequence: TGTGCCAGCAGGGGGACAGGGGGCTACTACAATGAGCAGTTCTTC. This encodes CASRGTGGYYNEQFF. The chain uses TRBV6-1 and TRBJ2-1; 12 bases agree with TRBD1. This CDR3 spans 15 amino acids. The germline CDR1 and CDR2 sequences are MNHNS and SASEGT. V was clipped by 6 bases and J by 3 bases; unmatched bases: 3.

This clone was seen more than once but under ten times. This chain links TRBV5-1 with TRBJ2-4; maybe TRBD2 (6 bases). Trimming took off 0 bases at V and 8 bases at J, with 18 bases between the two ends. There are 16 residues in the CDR3. CDR1 is SGHRS, CDR2 YFSETQ, per germline. CDR3: CASSLVGTLGADIQYF. DNA of the CDR3: TGCGCCAGCAGCTTGGTAGGGACTCTCGGAGCAGACATTCAGTACTTC.

This sequence joins TRBV5-6 and TRBJ2-5; 10 bases line up with TRBD2. CDR1 is SGHDT and CDR2 is YYEEEE in the germline V gene. After removal of 4 bases from V and 5 bases from J, the junction contained 11 bases not matched to a gene. The CDR3 length is 16 residues. CDR3 coding DNA: TGTGCCAGCAGCGGCGGGACTAGCGTGGGTGTGGAGACCCAGTACTTC. It specifies CASSGGTSVGVETQYF.

A few counts support this clone. V is TRBV5-1 and J is TRBJ1-4, with D perhaps matching TRBD1 (6 bases). Germline CDR1 SGHRS, CDR2 YFSETQ. The germline V and J ends were trimmed by 2 bases and 7 bases, with 15 bases remaining between them. The length of the CDR3 is 15 residues. CDR3 sequence: CASSLTGGEGEKLFF. The CDR3 nucleotides are TGCGCCAGCAGCTTAACGGGGGGCGAAGGTGAAAAACTGTTTTTT. The variable domain in full, completed from reference TRBV5-1 and TRBJ1-4, reads KAGVTQTPRYLIKTRGQQVTLSCSPISGHRSVSWYQQTPGQGLQFLFEYFSETQRNKGNFPGRFSGRQFSNSRSEMNVSTLELGDSALYLCASSLTGGEGEKLFFGSGTQLSVL.